This T cell receptor beta chain was recorded in a study of blood T cells in healthy people across ages. It was with a sample-barcoded 5' primer and a J-beta primer mix that a second PCR of about 6 to 12 cycles was run. TCRdb independently ran MiXCR on the 5' RACE reads; one entry per CDR3 protein. The table records 500,000 to 600,000 distinct CDR3 sequences, approximately 30% of them present only once. Germline V gene data show CDR1 as MGHRA and CDR2 as YSYEKL. Trimming removed 0 bases from V and 9 bases from J, with 12 bases in between. This CDR3 spans 14 amino acids. With respect to this clonotype: Its antigen is unidentified.

Regarding the study as a whole: Significant beta diversity loss was already apparent by age about 39, declining roughly linearly.

The source is a woman in her 70s in good health. This chain connects TRBV4-1 to TRBJ2-1; D perhaps matches TRBD2 (6 bases). The sequencing input was blood. CDR3 sequence (DNA): TGCGCCAGCAGCCAAGATAATACAGCGGGTGAGCAGTTCTTC. The encoded protein is CASSQDNTAGEQFF.